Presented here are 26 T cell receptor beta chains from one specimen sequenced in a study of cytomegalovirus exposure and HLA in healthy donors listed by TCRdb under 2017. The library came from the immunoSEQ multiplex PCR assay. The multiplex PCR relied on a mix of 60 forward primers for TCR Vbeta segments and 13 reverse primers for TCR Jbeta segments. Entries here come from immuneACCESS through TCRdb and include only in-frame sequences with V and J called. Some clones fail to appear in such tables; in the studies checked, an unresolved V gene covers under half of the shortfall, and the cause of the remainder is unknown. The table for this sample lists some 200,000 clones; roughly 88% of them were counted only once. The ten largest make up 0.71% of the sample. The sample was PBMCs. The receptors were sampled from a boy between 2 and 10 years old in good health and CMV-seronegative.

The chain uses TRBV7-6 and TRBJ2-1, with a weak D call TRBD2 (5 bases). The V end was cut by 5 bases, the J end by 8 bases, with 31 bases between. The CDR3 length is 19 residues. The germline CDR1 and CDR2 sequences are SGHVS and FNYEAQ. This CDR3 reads CASSPILEDTGLPRDEQFF. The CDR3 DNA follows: TGTGCCAGCAGCCCCATACTCGAGGATACGGGGTTACCTCGTGATGAGCAGTTCTTC.

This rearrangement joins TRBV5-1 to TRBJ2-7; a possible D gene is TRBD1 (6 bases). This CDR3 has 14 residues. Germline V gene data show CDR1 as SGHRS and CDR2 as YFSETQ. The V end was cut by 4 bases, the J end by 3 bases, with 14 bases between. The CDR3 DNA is TGCGCCAGCAGCCTCCGGGACATTCTCTACGAGCAGTACTTC. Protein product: CASSLRDILYEQYF.

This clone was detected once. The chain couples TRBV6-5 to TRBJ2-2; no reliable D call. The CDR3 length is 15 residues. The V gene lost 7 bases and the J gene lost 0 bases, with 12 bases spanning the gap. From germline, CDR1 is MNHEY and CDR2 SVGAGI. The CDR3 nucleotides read TGTGCCAGCAACATCTTCCAGGCGAACACCGGGGAGCTGTTTTTT. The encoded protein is CASNIFQANTGELFF.

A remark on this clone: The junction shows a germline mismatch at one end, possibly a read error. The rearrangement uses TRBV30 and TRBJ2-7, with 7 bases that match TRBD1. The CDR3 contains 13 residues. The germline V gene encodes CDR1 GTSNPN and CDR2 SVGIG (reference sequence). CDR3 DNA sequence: TGTGCCCGCTCGGGACAGCCCTCCTCCGAGCAGTACTTC. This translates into CARSGQPSSEQYF. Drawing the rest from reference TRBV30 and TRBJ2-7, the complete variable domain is SQTIHQWPATLVQPVGSPLSLECTVEGTSNPNLYWYRQAAGRGLQLLFYSVGIGQISSEVPQNLSASRPQDRQFILSSKKLLLSDSGFYLCARSGQPSSEQYFGPGTRLTVT.

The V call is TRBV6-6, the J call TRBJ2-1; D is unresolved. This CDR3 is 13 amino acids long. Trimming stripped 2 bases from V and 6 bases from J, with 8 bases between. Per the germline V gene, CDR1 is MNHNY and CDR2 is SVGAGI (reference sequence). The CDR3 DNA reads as TGTGCCAGCAGTTACGGCCCCATCAATGAGCAGTTCTTC. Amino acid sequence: CASSYGPINEQFF.

The CDR3 nucleotides are TGTGCCAGCAGCTTGGGCACAGACACTGAAGCTTTCTTT. This gives the protein CASSLGTDTEAFF. This chain links TRBV11-3 with TRBJ1-1, with D hard to call. Trimming stripped 3 bases from V and 3 bases from J, with 8 bases between. CDR1 is SGHNT and CDR2 is YENEEA in the germline V gene. This CDR3 spans 13 amino acids.

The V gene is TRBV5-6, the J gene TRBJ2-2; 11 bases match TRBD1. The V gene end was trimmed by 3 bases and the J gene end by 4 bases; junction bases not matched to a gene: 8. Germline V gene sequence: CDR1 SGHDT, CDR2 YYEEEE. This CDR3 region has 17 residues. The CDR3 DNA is TGTGCCAGCAGCTGGATGACGGGGACAGGGGGCACCGGGGAGCTGTTTTTT. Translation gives CASSWMTGTGGTGELFF.

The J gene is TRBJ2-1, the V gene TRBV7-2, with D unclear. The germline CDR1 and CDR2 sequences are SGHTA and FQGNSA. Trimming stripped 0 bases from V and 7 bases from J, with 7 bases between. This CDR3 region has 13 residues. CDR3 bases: TGTGCCAGCAGCTTAGCTCTTGAGAATGAGCAGTTCTTC. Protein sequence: CASSLALENEQFF.

For the CDR3, the DNA is TGTGCCAGCAGTTTGTCGGGACAGGGGAAGACCCAGTACTTC. Translated, it gives CASSLSGQGKTQYF. This chain links TRBV28 with TRBJ2-5, with 10 nucleotides matching TRBD1. Germline V gene lookup returns CDR1 MDHEN and CDR2 SYDVKM. The CDR3 runs 14 residues. After removal of 3 bases from V and 6 bases from J, the junction contained 4 bases not matched to a gene.

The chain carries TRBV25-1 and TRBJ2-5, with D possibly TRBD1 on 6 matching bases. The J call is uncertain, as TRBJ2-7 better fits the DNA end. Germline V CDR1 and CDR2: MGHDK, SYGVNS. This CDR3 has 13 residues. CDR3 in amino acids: CASRGDILSEQYF. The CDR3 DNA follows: TGTGCCAGCAGAGGGGACATACTTTCCGAGCAGTACTTC.

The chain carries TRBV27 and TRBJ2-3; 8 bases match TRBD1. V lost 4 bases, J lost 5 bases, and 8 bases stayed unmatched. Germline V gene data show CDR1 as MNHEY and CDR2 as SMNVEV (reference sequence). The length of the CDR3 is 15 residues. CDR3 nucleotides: TGTGCCAGCAGTTCACCCCCAGGGGGCGTAGATACGCAGTATTTT. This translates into CASSSPPGGVDTQYF.

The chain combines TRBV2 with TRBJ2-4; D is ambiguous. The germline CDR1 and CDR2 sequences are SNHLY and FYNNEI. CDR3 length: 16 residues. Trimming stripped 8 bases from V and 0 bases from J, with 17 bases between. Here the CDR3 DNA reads TGTGCCAGCTTCCCCCAGTGGCGGCTAGCCAAAAACATTCAGTACTTC. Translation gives CASFPQWRLAKNIQYF.

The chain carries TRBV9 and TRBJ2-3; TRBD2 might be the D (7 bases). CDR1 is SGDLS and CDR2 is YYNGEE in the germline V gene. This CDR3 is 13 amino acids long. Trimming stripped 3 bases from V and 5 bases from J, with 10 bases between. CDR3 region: CASSEGGRDTQYF. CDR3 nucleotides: TGTGCCAGCAGCGAGGGGGGGAGAGATACGCAGTATTTT.

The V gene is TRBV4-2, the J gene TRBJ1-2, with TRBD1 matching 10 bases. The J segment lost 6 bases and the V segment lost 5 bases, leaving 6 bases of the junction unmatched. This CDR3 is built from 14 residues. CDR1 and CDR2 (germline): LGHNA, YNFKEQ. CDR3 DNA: TGTGCCAGCAGCGTTAGGGACAGGGGAAATGGCTACACCTTC. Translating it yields CASSVRDRGNGYTF.

The CDR3 spells CASSGRTGKDEAFF. The DNA for the CDR3 is TGTGCCAGTAGTGGTCGGACAGGAAAGGATGAAGCTTTCTTT. V gene TRBV19 combines with J gene TRBJ1-1; 7 bases match TRBD1. Looked up from germline, CDR1 is LNHDA and CDR2 is SQIVND (reference sequence). The CDR3 is 14 amino acids. J gave up 7 bases and V 5 bases, and 10 bases lay outside the gene matches.

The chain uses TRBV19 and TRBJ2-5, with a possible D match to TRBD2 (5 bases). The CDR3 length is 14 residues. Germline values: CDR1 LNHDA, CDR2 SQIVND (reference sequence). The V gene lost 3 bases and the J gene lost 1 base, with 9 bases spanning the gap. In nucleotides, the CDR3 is TGTGCCAGTAGTATTGGGAGATTCCAAGAGACCCAGTACTTC. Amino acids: CASSIGRFQETQYF.

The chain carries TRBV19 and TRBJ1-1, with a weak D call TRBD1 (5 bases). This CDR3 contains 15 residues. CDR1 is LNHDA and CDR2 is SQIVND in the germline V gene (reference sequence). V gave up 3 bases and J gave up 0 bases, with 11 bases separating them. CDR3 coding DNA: TGTGCCAGTAGTATGGAGACAGACATGAACACTGAAGCTTTCTTT. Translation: CASSMETDMNTEAFF.

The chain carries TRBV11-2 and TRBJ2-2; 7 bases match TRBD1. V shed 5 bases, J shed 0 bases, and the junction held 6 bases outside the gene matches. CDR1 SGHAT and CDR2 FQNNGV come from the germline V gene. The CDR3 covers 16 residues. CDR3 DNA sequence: TGTGCCAGCAGCCCGTCGAGGGGGCCGAACACCGGGGAGCTGTTTTTT. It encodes CASSPSRGPNTGELFF.

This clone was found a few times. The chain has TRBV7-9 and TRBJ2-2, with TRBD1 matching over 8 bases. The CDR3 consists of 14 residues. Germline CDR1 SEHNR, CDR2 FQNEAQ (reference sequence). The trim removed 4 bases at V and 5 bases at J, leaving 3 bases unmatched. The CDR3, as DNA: TGTGCCAGCAGCTGGGACAGGAAAACCGGGGAGCTGTTTTTT. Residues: CASSWDRKTGELFF.

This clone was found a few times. CDR3 sequence (DNA): TGTGCCAGCATCGGGGGGACCCTTTACAATGAGCAGTTCTTC. Its translation is CASIGGTLYNEQFF. V usage is TRBV7-9 and J usage is TRBJ2-1; 7 nucleotides line up with TRBD2. This CDR3 spans 14 amino acids. Germline trimming cut 7 bases from V and 4 bases from J; bases unmatched to any gene: 7. CDR1 and CDR2 (germline): SEHNR, FQNEAQ (reference sequence).

The CDR3, as DNA: TGTGCCAGCAGCTTTAGCGCTAACTATGGCTACACCTTC. It yields the protein CASSFSANYGYTF. This chain joins TRBV7-9 and TRBJ1-2, with no clear D. V was pared by 3 bases and J by 0 bases, with 5 bases between. The CDR3 runs to 13 residues. Per the germline V gene, CDR1 is SEHNR and CDR2 is FQNEAQ (reference sequence).

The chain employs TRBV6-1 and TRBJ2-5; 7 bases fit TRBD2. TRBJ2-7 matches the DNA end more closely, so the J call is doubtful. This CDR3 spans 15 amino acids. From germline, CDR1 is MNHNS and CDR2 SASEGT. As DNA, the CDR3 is TGTGCCAGCAGTGCCCTAGCGGAGACCTCCTACGAGCAGTACTTC. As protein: CASSALAETSYEQYF.

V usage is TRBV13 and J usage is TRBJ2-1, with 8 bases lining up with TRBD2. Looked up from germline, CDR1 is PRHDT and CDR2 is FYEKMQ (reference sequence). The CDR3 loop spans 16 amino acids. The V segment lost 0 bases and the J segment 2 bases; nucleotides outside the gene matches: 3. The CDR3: CASSLGSSGAYNEQFF. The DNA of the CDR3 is TGTGCCAGCAGCTTAGGAAGTAGCGGGGCCTACAATGAGCAGTTCTTC. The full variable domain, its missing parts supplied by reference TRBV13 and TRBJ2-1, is AAGVIQSPRHLIKEKRETATLKCYPIPRHDTVYWYQQGPGQDPQFLISFYEKMQSDKGSIPDRFSAQQFSDYHSELNMSSLELGDSALYFCASSLGSSGAYNEQFFGPGTRLTVL.

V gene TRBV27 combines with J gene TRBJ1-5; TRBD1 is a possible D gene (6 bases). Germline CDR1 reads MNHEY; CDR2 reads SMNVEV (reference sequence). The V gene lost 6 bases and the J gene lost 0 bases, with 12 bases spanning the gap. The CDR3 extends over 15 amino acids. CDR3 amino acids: CASRRGGNSNQPQHF. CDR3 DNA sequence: TGTGCCAGCAGAAGGGGGGGCAATAGCAATCAGCCCCAGCATTTT.

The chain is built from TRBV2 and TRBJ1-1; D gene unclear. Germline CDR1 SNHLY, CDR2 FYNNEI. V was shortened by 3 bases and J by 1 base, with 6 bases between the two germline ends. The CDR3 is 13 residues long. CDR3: CASSEYRNTEAFF. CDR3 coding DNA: TGTGCCAGCAGTGAGTACAGGAACACTGAAGCTTTCTTT.

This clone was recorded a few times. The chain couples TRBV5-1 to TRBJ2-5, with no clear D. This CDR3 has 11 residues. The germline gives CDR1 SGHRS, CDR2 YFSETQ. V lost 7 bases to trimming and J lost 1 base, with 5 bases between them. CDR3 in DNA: TGCGCCAGCTACAGCCAAGAGACCCAGTACTTC. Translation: CASYSQETQYF.